A single T cell receptor beta chain is shown here with its context. Antigen specificity is unknown. Data came from immunoSEQ multiplex PCR; TCRdb stores just in-frame clones and leaves some out. The table includes roughly 68,000 clones, 70% to 85% detected once. These data come from a study of vaccination effects on CD4 cells after COVID-19. Prior to sequencing, the ViraFEST assay stimulated PBMC with viral peptide pools, which expanded the antigen-specific CD4+ T cells. The culture ran for around ten days before CD4+ T cells were isolated. Two doses of either BNT162b2 or mRNA-1273 were given to each participant. Neither prior SARS-CoV-2 infection nor positive nucleocapsid antibodies were present in the vaccine recipients. A half-volume exchange with IL-2 medium occurred on days 3 and 7. Points from the study as a whole: Only 1 of 255 vaccine-induced clones from healthy vaccinees cross-reacted with common cold coronaviruses. At late timepoints after vaccination, vaccine- and infection-induced clones shrank markedly.

The sample in question was CD4+ T cells from PBMCs cultured with HCoV-229E spike peptides, obtained after COVID-19 vaccination. The receptor was isolated from a human donor who received a COVID-19 vaccine.

CDR3 in DNA: TGTGCCAGCAGTCGGGACAGGGGGACCACTGAAGCTTTCTTT. Its translation: CASSRDRGTTEAFF. The rearrangement links TRBV6-5 to TRBJ1-1; 11 bases line up with TRBD1. V shed 5 bases and J 4 bases; nucleotides not matched to a gene: 3. The CDR3 spans 14 residues. Germline values: CDR1 MNHEY, CDR2 SVGAGI.